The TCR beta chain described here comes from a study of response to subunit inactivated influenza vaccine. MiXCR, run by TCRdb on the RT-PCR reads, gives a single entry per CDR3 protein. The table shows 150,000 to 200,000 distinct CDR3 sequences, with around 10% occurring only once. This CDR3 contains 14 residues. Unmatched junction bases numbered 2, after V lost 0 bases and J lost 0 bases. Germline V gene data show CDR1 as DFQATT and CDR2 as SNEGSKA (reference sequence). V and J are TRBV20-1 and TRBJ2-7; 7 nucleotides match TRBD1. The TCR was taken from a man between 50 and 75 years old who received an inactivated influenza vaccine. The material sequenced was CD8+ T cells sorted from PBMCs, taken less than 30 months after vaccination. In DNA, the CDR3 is TGCAGTGCTAGAGAATACAGGGGCTCCTACGAGCAGTACTTC. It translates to CSAREYRGSYEQYF.